This passage covers 8 T cell receptor beta chains from one sample sequenced in a study of Tregs in tolerant kidney transplant recipients. TCRdb's copy holds only in-frame clones and misses some; the assay was immunoSEQ multiplex PCR. The sample has 200,000 to 300,000 clones; about 80% are singletons. Material: CD4+ T cells from blood. The source of these receptors is a human donor in good health.

J is TRBJ2-1 and V is TRBV5-1; 7 positions agree with TRBD2. The trim removed 0 bases at V and 9 bases at J, leaving 12 bases unmatched. The CDR3 length is 16 residues. The V gene's germline CDR1 is SGHRS and CDR2 YFSETQ. The CDR3 sequence: CASSLAGTNRGVEQFF. As DNA, the CDR3 is TGCGCCAGCAGCTTGGCGGGGACTAATCGGGGCGTTGAGCAGTTCTTC.

This chain uses TRBV5-8 with TRBJ2-5; D is possibly TRBD1 (5 bases). The J call may be wrong; the DNA end is better matched by TRBJ2-7. CDR3 length: 14 amino acids. Per germline, CDR1 SGHTS and CDR2 YDEGEE. The CDR3 here is CASPPTGFTYEQYF. The CDR3 DNA sequence: TGTGCCAGCCCACCCACAGGTTTCACCTACGAGCAGTACTTC.

This rearrangement joins TRBV5-6 to TRBJ2-7; D gene uncertain. V lost 4 bases and J lost 4, with 24 bases in between. Per germline, CDR1 SGHDT and CDR2 YYEEEE. The CDR3 consists of 17 residues. The DNA of the CDR3 is TGTGCCAGCAGCAGGCGGCCTGGGATTTCCCAAGAGTACGAGCAGTACTTC. This encodes CASSRRPGISQEYEQYF.

V gene TRBV19 combines with J gene TRBJ1-5; 7 nucleotides match TRBD1. This CDR3 is 14 amino acids long. Trimming removed 4 bases from V and 7 bases from J; junction bases left unmatched: 7. Germline-derived CDR1 and CDR2 are LNHDA and SQIVND (reference sequence). This chain's CDR3 is CASSRQGGGQPQHF. The CDR3 coding sequence is TGTGCCAGTAGTAGACAGGGAGGAGGGCAGCCCCAGCATTTT.

This clone came up a few times. This chain uses TRBV6-1 with TRBJ1-1; D is perhaps TRBD1 (5 bases). The CDR3 totals 12 residues. V gave up 10 bases and J gave up 5 bases, with 14 bases separating them. CDR1 is MNHNS, CDR2 SASEGT, per germline. CDR3 sequence (DNA): TGTGCCACCCGGGGGTGGGGGACTGAAGCTTTCTTT. Its translation is CATRGWGTEAFF.

CDR3 in amino acids: CASSPGLAGGLSGEQFF. CDR3 nucleotide sequence: TGCGCCAGCAGCCCGGGACTAGCGGGGGGCCTTAGTGGTGAGCAGTTCTTC. The chain uses TRBV5-1 and TRBJ2-1; TRBD2 matches 15 bases. Looked up from germline, CDR1 is SGHRS and CDR2 is YFSETQ. There are 17 residues in the CDR3. Trimming cost V 4 bases and J 9 bases; bases outside gene matches: 11.

This chain joins TRBV10-2 and TRBJ2-5, with a possible D match to TRBD2 (5 bases). CDR3 length: 14 amino acids. Trimming took off 0 bases at V and 7 bases at J, with 12 bases between the two ends. CDR1 is WSHSY, CDR2 SAAADI, per germline. The CDR3 spells CASSESHQGGTQYF. DNA of the CDR3: TGCGCCAGCAGTGAGTCCCACCAAGGAGGGACCCAGTACTTC.

The DNA for the CDR3 is TGTGCCAGCAGCGGGGGGACAGGGACTTCTGGGGCCAACGTCCTGACTTTC. It encodes CASSGGTGTSGANVLTF. The V call is TRBV27, the J call TRBJ2-6; TRBD1 agrees at 9 bases. CDR3 length: 17 residues. Germline V gene data show CDR1 as MNHEY and CDR2 as SMNVEV (reference sequence). Losses at the gene ends were 6 bases for V and 1 base for J; bases not matched to a gene: 7.